This T cell receptor (beta chain) is drawn from a study of blood T cell repertoires in COVID-19. The CDR3 is 14 amino acids. Germline V lookup: CDR1 SGHRS, CDR2 YFSETQ. The V gene lost 4 bases and the J gene lost 1 base, with 11 bases spanning the gap. The protocol was immunoSEQ multiplex PCR, while the TCRdb copy is restricted to in-frame clones and leaves out a portion. Among around 82,000 clones listed, 85% were seen once. The sequence came from a man aged 50-59 years with COVID-19, enrolled during active disease. Specimen: peripheral blood. The genes are TRBV5-1 and TRBJ1-1; D is perhaps TRBD1 (6 bases). This chain's CDR3 is CASSPGTQNTEAFF. CDR3 sequence (DNA): TGCGCCAGCAGCCCTGGGACACAGAACACTGAAGCTTTCTTT.